One and the same sample provided the 9 T cell receptor beta chains below, sequenced in a study of blood T cell repertoires in COVID-19. The table came from immunoSEQ multiplex PCR; TCRdb's copy has only in-frame clones and leaves some out. The data show 120,000 or so clones, 88% seen once. The specimen sequenced was peripheral blood. The source of these receptors is a human donor in a cohort sampled during active COVID-19.

The CDR3 loop reads CARSTGEGNTIYF. The CDR3 DNA reads TGTGCCAGATCGACAGGGGAAGGAAACACCATATATTTT. The J gene is TRBJ1-3, the V gene TRBV7-9, with 8 bases lining up with TRBD1. The CDR3 loop spans 13 amino acids. Germline values: CDR1 SEHNR, CDR2 FQNEAQ (reference sequence). The trim removed 9 bases at V and 4 bases at J, leaving 5 bases unmatched.

V and J are TRBV18 and TRBJ2-2; D is unresolved. The V and J ends lost 1 base and 0 bases respectively, with 9 bases between them. The CDR3 runs to 16 residues. CDR1 is KGHSH and CDR2 is LQKENI in the germline V gene. CDR3 nucleotide sequence: TGTGCCAGCTCACCACAGTCGGTAACGAACACCGGGGAGCTGTTTTTT. It yields the protein CASSPQSVTNTGELFF.

The chain links TRBV7-9 to TRBJ1-2, with D hard to call. This CDR3 comprises 12 residues. Per germline, CDR1 SEHNR and CDR2 FQNEAQ (reference sequence). V was pared by 8 bases and J by 4 bases, with 11 bases between. The CDR3 bases are TGTGCCAGCGACGCGGGATTCTATGGCTACACCTTC. Its translation is CASDAGFYGYTF.

Here the CDR3 DNA reads TGTGCCAGCGGCGGCGGGGGCAATGAGCAGTTCTTC. This translates into CASGGGGNEQFF. The V call is TRBV27, the J call TRBJ2-1, with 7 positions matching TRBD2. Germline CDR1 MNHEY, CDR2 SMNVEV (reference sequence). The CDR3 spans 12 residues. V was clipped by 8 bases and J by 6 bases; unmatched bases: 4.

V and J are TRBV18 and TRBJ1-2; D gene ambiguous. V was cut by 3 bases and J by 4 bases, with 15 bases left in between. Germline V gene lookup returns CDR1 KGHSH and CDR2 LQKENI. This CDR3 is 15 amino acids long. The CDR3 nucleotides read TGTGCCAGCTCACCGGACTCTGTGGGCAGCTATGGCTACACCTTC. It translates to CASSPDSVGSYGYTF.

This clone came up once. V and J are TRBV29-1 and TRBJ2-7; D uncertain. V was cut by 6 bases and J by 2 bases, with 11 bases left in between. Germline V gives CDR1 SQVTM, CDR2 ANQGSEA. This CDR3 has 12 residues. CDR3 DNA sequence: TGCAGCGTGTCTACCTCTACCTACGAGCAGTACTTC. The encoded protein is CSVSTSTYEQYF.

The chain is built from TRBV10-3 and TRBJ2-1; 8 bases match TRBD1. After removal of 4 bases from V and 2 bases from J, the junction contained 4 bases not matched to a gene. Germline V gives CDR1 ENHRY, CDR2 SYGVKD. The CDR3 sequence is 15 residues long. CDR3 region: CAISGTGGTYNEQFF. The CDR3 DNA reads TGTGCCATCAGTGGCACAGGGGGTACCTACAATGAGCAGTTCTTC.

V gene TRBV6-5 combines with J gene TRBJ1-1; D is ambiguous. V lost 6 bases and J 4 bases, leaving 9 bases between the germline ends. The CDR3 is 12 amino acids. Looked up from germline, CDR1 is MNHEY and CDR2 is SVGAGI. The CDR3 coding sequence is TGTGCCAGCAGGGCATCGGGCACTGAAGCTTTCTTT. Amino acids: CASRASGTEAFF.

This clone was observed a few times. This chain links TRBV5-6 with TRBJ2-7; 8 positions agree with TRBD2. V was clipped by 4 bases and J by 4 bases; unmatched bases: 13. Germline V CDR1 and CDR2: SGHDT, YYEEEE. The CDR3 loop spans 16 amino acids. In DNA form, the CDR3 reads TGTGCCAGCAGCCGGAAATATAGCGGGATATATTACGAGCAGTACTTC. As protein: CASSRKYSGIYYEQYF.